The count of the clone carrying this T cell receptor beta chain is one. Trimming took 5 bases from V and 5 from J; bases not matched to a gene: 7. This CDR3 has 14 amino acids. Germline CDR1 is SEHNR and CDR2 is FQNEAQ (reference sequence). The entry originates in a study of technical replicates of blood from several donors. TCRdb's table, derived via immunoSEQ multiplex PCR, lists solely in-frame clones and lacks some. Counted here are about 58,000 clones, approximately 94% occurring once; the ten biggest clones make up roughly 3.1%. The chain is built from TRBV7-9 and TRBJ1-1; 8 bases match TRBD1. The sequence came from a human donor in good health. Some clones in this sample may be carry-over from other donors' samples. The source material was PBMCs. CDR3 nucleotides: TGTGCCAGCAGCCAAGGACAGGGAGAGACTGAAGCTTTCTTT. It specifies CASSQGQGETEAFF.